These 5 T cell receptor beta chains were all obtained from the same sample, sequenced in a study of T cell repertoires in cytomegalovirus infection. One entry per CDR3 protein results from TCRdb running MiXCR on the reads. The sample includes about 310,000 distinct CDR3 sequences, about 9.1% of them seen just once. The sequencing sample was made of PBMCs. The receptor source for this set is a human donor in good health (CMV status not recorded). Some clones in this sample may be carry-over from other donors' samples.

This clonotype occurred a few times. The gene calls are TRBV28 and TRBJ2-7; D remains ambiguous. V gave up 4 bases and J gave up 2 bases, with 18 bases separating them. Germline V gene lookup returns CDR1 MDHEN and CDR2 SYDVKM. The CDR3 runs to 16 residues. The CDR3 loop reads CASSSATRQYTYEQYV. The CDR3 DNA follows: TGTGCCAGCAGTTCCGCGACCCGGCAGTACACCTACGAGCAGTACGTC.

V usage is TRBV20-1 and J usage is TRBJ1-2; 11 positions match TRBD1. Germline lookup yields CDR1 DFQATT and CDR2 SNEGSKA (reference sequence). After removal of 2 bases from V and 5 bases from J, the junction contained 10 bases not matched to a gene. This CDR3 contains 16 residues. The CDR3 sequence: CSARNPRDRGGYGYTF. For the CDR3, the DNA is TGCAGTGCTAGAAATCCCCGGGACAGGGGGGGGTATGGCTACACCTTC.

The chain couples TRBV7-9 to TRBJ1-4; 8 nucleotides align to TRBD1. V was clipped by 3 bases and J by 3 bases; unmatched bases: 15. The CDR3 contains 19 residues. Per germline, CDR1 SEHNR and CDR2 FQNEAQ (reference sequence). The CDR3 is CASSFPTADRGRANEKLFF. CDR3 coding DNA: TGTGCCAGCAGCTTTCCAACGGCTGACAGGGGCAGAGCTAATGAAAAACTGTTTTTT. Together with reference TRBV7-9 and TRBJ1-4, the CDR3 gives the full variable domain: DTGVSQNPRHKITKRGQNVTFRCDPISEHNRLYWYRQTLGQGPEFLTYFQNEAQLEKSRLLSDRFSAERPKGSFSTLEIQRTEQGDSAMYLCASSFPTADRGRANEKLFFGSGTQLSVL.

This clonotype has ten or more counts. The chain joins TRBV6-2 or TRBV6-3 to TRBJ2-5, with D possibly matching TRBD2 (5 bases). This CDR3 is 16 amino acids long. Trimming stripped 5 bases from V and 2 bases from J, with 18 bases between. Germline values: CDR1 MNHEY, CDR2 SVGEGT. The CDR3 nucleotides read TGTGCCAGCAGTACTCGCCGGGCTAGCAGACAAGAGACCCAGTACTTC. Translating it yields CASSTRRASRQETQYF.

This clonotype was seen ten or more times. J is TRBJ2-1 and V is TRBV11-2, with unresolved D. Germline V CDR1 and CDR2: SGHAT, FQNNGV. V was cut by 0 bases and J by 1 base, with 10 bases left in between. The CDR3 covers 16 residues. Written as DNA, the CDR3 is TGTGCCAGCAGCTTAGATCACACTCCTTCCTACAATGAGCAGTTCTTC. Translated, it gives CASSLDHTPSYNEQFF.